The 10 T cell receptor beta chains given below trace back to one sample, sequenced in a study of a mutant IDH1 vaccine in newly diagnosed glioma. No cognate antigen is known for these TCRs. Time point described: week 23, last vaccination. What each vaccine dose contained was 300 ug of mutant IDH1 20-mer peptide, accompanied by topical imiquimod. Clones were sequenced by immunoSEQ multiplex PCR, and TCRdb holds only the in-frame ones, with some missing. The sample holds about 56,000 clones; about nine tenths are singletons and the top ten take roughly 1.4%. Material: PBMCs, obtained from a glioma patient whose treatment included an IDH1 peptide vaccine. The receptor set was obtained from a middle-aged man with glioma.

The J gene is TRBJ2-2, the V gene TRBV6-5; D unclear. This CDR3 is built from 13 residues. Germline loops: CDR1 MNHEY, CDR2 SVGAGI. V was cut by 2 bases and J by 7 bases, with 8 bases left in between. The CDR3 region is CASSYGLDGELFF. CDR3 DNA sequence: TGTGCCAGCAGTTACGGGTTAGACGGGGAGCTGTTTTTT.

CDR3 amino acids: CASSRILAANSWDTQYF. The CDR3 nucleotides read TGCGCCAGCAGCCGCATCTTGGCGGCCAACAGTTGGGATACGCAGTATTTT. V is TRBV5-1 and J is TRBJ2-3; no firm D call. The CDR3 length is 17 residues. V lost 4 bases to trimming and J lost 6 bases, with 24 bases between them. The germline V gene has CDR1 SGHRS and CDR2 YFSETQ.

V usage is TRBV5-1 and J usage is TRBJ1-4; the match to TRBD1 covers 7 bases. V shed 5 bases, J shed 5 bases, and the junction held 6 bases outside the gene matches. Per the germline V gene, CDR1 is SGHRS and CDR2 is YFSETQ. This CDR3 comprises 14 residues. CDR3: CASRLQGRNEKLFF. CDR3 DNA sequence: TGCGCCAGCAGACTACAGGGGCGAAATGAAAAACTGTTTTTT.

The chain couples TRBV6-4 to TRBJ2-1; 10 nucleotides align to TRBD2. Trimming at V came to 0 bases and at J to 5 bases, leaving 7 bases not matched to a gene. In germline, CDR1 is MRHNA, CDR2 SNTAGT. This CDR3 is 17 amino acids long. The CDR3 here is CASSDSPGLASHNEQFF. CDR3 DNA sequence: TGTGCCAGCAGTGACTCTCCGGGACTAGCGTCCCACAATGAGCAGTTCTTC.

The CDR3 is CASSLIQGGRYEQYF. Here the CDR3 DNA reads TGTGCCAGCAGTTTGATACAGGGCGGGCGCTACGAGCAGTACTTC. This chain links TRBV27 with TRBJ2-7; D may be TRBD1 (6 bases). The CDR3 sequence is 15 residues long. Trimming left V 3 bases short and J 3 bases short, with 15 bases between. Germline CDR1 reads MNHEY; CDR2 reads SMNVEV (reference sequence).

The chain carries TRBV7-9 and TRBJ2-7, with 13 nucleotides matching TRBD2. Germline V gives CDR1 SEHNR, CDR2 FQNEAQ (reference sequence). The CDR3 is 14 residues long. V lost 5 bases, J lost 6 bases, and 4 bases stayed unmatched. CDR3 loop: CASSRTSGRGEQYF. The DNA of the CDR3 is TGTGCCAGCAGCCGGACTAGCGGGAGAGGCGAGCAGTACTTC.

The chain links TRBV19 to TRBJ2-7, with 7 bases matching TRBD2. The CDR3 length is 15 residues. V was clipped by 3 bases and J by 1 base; unmatched bases: 6. Germline V CDR1 and CDR2: LNHDA, SQIVND (reference sequence). The CDR3 region is CASSMVWEGSYEQYF. The CDR3 bases are TGTGCCAGTAGTATGGTGTGGGAGGGATCCTACGAGCAGTACTTC.

This clone was detected only once. The chain couples TRBV29-1 to TRBJ2-1; no clear D. The V gene lost 4 bases and the J gene lost 7 bases, with 11 bases spanning the gap. Germline assignment: CDR1 SQVTM and CDR2 ANQGSEA. CDR3 length equals 12 residues. CDR3 residues: CSVVSGWNEQFF. In nucleotides, the CDR3 is TGCAGCGTTGTGTCTGGCTGGAATGAGCAGTTCTTC.

The chain combines TRBV28 with TRBJ1-5, with D possibly matching TRBD1 (5 bases). The CDR3 is made up of 23 amino acids. The germline V and J ends were trimmed by 7 bases and 11 bases, with 48 bases remaining between them. CDR1 is MDHEN and CDR2 is SYDVKM in the germline V gene. CDR3 nucleotide sequence: TGTGCCAGCACCGTCCTACAGTGGGGCAGGGATAAAACTTCTTACATAGCAATCCGGGCCCAGCATTTT. Translated: CASTVLQWGRDKTSYIAIRAQHF.

The V gene is TRBV6-1, the J gene TRBJ2-3, with TRBD2 matching over 7 bases. V gave up 1 base and J gave up 5 bases; unmatched junction bases: 6. The CDR3 extends over 15 amino acids. Per germline, CDR1 MNHNS and CDR2 SASEGT. CDR3 residues: CASSEGRIAGDTQYF. The CDR3 nucleotides read TGTGCCAGCAGTGAAGGCCGGATAGCGGGAGATACGCAGTATTTT.